This T cell receptor beta chain was recorded in a study of cytomegalovirus exposure and HLA in healthy donors. The wider study: Some 90 million unique TCRs from HLA-typed donors were held in an early data release. General study results and limits: Because they were indistinguishable, some V segments, including TRBV6-2 and TRBV6-3, were excluded. The authors listed 150 or so TCR beta chains as cytomegalovirus-associated.

This PCR relied on a set of 60 Vbeta primers and 13 Jbeta primers. TCRdb keeps only in-frame clones here, not all; method: immunoSEQ multiplex PCR. The sample carries about 68,000 clones, around four fifths recorded once. Germline CDR1 and CDR2: MNHNY and SVGAGI (reference sequence). Trimming removed 6 bases from V and 0 bases from J, with 11 bases in between. CDR3 size: 15 residues. Note on this clone: Its antigen is still unknown.

V and J are TRBV6-6 and TRBJ2-2; weak D call: TRBD1 (6 bases). Specimen: PBMCs. The TCR comes from a human donor in good health. This CDR3 reads CASRYREPNTGELFF. For the CDR3, the DNA is TGTGCCAGCAGATACAGGGAGCCGAACACCGGGGAGCTGTTTTTT.